Shown below are 16 T cell receptor beta chains from a single sample sequenced in a study of vaccination effects on CD4 cells after COVID-19 (dated by TCRdb to 2021 to 2024). After less than 13 days of culture, CD4+ T cells were isolated with the EasySep CD4+ T cell isolation kit. These TCRs' antigens remain unknown. Receptor libraries were prepared by the immunoSEQ multiplex PCR assay. This is the immuneACCESS table as TCRdb keeps it, with only in-frame sequences that have V and J called. A part of the clones is gone; compared with another copy, unresolved V genes explain less than half, and the rest is unexplained. Present in this sample are under 50,000 clones, about 67% of which were seen just once. The ten biggest clones cover roughly 5% of the sample. Here the sequenced sample was CD4+ T cells from PBMCs cultured without peptide, taken before COVID-19 vaccination. These receptor sequences come from a human donor who received a COVID-19 vaccine.

This clone was observed a few times. This chain connects TRBV10-3 to TRBJ1-2; no clear D gene. The CDR3 has 13 residues. V lost 0 bases to trimming and J lost 2 bases, with 4 bases between them. CDR1 and CDR2 (germline): ENHRY, SYGVKD. The CDR3 coding sequence is TGTGCCATCAGTGAGTCGGGGAACTATGGCTACACCTTC. Amino acids: CAISESGNYGYTF.

The chain recombines TRBV6-2 or TRBV6-3 with TRBJ1-1; D is ambiguous. V gave up 0 bases and J gave up 8 bases, with 7 bases separating them. The CDR3 contains 12 residues. Germline V gene data show CDR1 as MNHEY and CDR2 as SVGEGT. CDR3 nucleotide sequence: TGTGCCAGCAGTTACTCGAGGCACGAAGCTTTCTTT. The encoded protein is CASSYSRHEAFF.

As DNA, the CDR3 is TGTGCCAGCAGCTTGAGGCGCTCCTACAATGAGCAGTTCTTC. Translation gives CASSLRRSYNEQFF. The J gene is TRBJ2-1, the V gene TRBV7-2, with no clear D. CDR3 length equals 14 residues. V lost 3 bases, J lost 0 bases, and 6 bases lay in between. Germline assignment: CDR1 SGHTA and CDR2 FQGNSA.

There are a few counts of this clone. The V gene is TRBV4-2, the J gene TRBJ1-1, with TRBD1 matching 7 bases. Germline trimming cut 4 bases from V and 5 bases from J; bases unmatched to any gene: 10. The CDR3 spans 15 residues. Germline V gives CDR1 LGHNA, CDR2 YNFKEQ. The CDR3 region is CASSLGGGLATEAFF. CDR3 coding DNA: TGTGCCAGCAGCCTGGGAGGGGGCTTGGCGACTGAAGCTTTCTTT.

The V and J genes are TRBV30 and TRBJ2-1; 9 nucleotides align to TRBD2. With V trimmed by 5 bases and J by 3 bases, 11 bases remained unmatched. CDR3 size: 16 residues. Germline values: CDR1 GTSNPN, CDR2 SVGIG (reference sequence). The CDR3 spells CAWADQAGGHYNEQFF. The CDR3 DNA reads as TGTGCCTGGGCTGATCAAGCGGGGGGACACTACAATGAGCAGTTCTTC.

A few counts support this clone. Distinct nucleotide sequences in the sample also encode this CDR3. The rearrangement uses TRBV6-5 and TRBJ2-7; unclear D gene. Trimming shortened V by 0 bases and J by 6 bases, and 3 bases separated the two germline ends. The CDR3 length is 11 residues. Germline assignment: CDR1 MNHEY and CDR2 SVGAGI. In DNA, the CDR3 is TGTGCCAGCAGTTACTCTCGCGAGCAGTACTTC. Translated: CASSYSREQYF.

This clone was counted between two and nine times. This chain uses TRBV11-2 with TRBJ2-3; D uncertain. In germline, CDR1 is SGHAT, CDR2 FQNNGV. The V end was cut by 3 bases, the J end by 6 bases, with 7 bases between. CDR3 length equals 12 residues. The CDR3 loop reads CASSFSSDTQYF. In DNA, the CDR3 is TGTGCCAGCAGCTTTTCATCCGATACGCAGTATTTT. The full variable domain, in which reference TRBV11-2 and TRBJ2-3 provide the parts outside the CDR3, is EAGVAQSPRYKIIEKRQSVAFWCNPISGHATLYWYQQILGQGPKLLIQFQNNGVVDDSQLPKDRFSAERLKGVDSTLKIQPAKLEDSAVYLCASSFSSDTQYFGPGTRLTVL.

J is TRBJ2-7 and V is TRBV4-3, with D possibly being TRBD1 (6 bases). Germline V CDR1 and CDR2: LGHNA, YSLEER. The CDR3 has 13 amino acids. Trimming removed 4 bases from V and 4 bases from J, with 11 bases in between. CDR3 bases: TGCGCCAGCAGCCGGGACATATTTTACGAGCAGTACTTC. Residues: CASSRDIFYEQYF.

The chain combines TRBV5-5 with TRBJ2-1, with a tentative D call TRBD2 (6 bases). V was pared by 4 bases and J by 0 bases, with 11 bases between. Germline V gene data show CDR1 as SGHKS and CDR2 as YYEKEE (reference sequence). The CDR3 loop spans 15 amino acids. The CDR3 protein is CASSLGGSSYNEQFF. As DNA, the CDR3 is TGTGCCAGCAGCCTCGGAGGGAGCTCCTACAATGAGCAGTTCTTC. The full variable domain, completed using reference TRBV5-5 and TRBJ2-1, is DAGVTQSPTHLIKTRGQQVTLRCSPISGHKSVSWYQQVLGQGPQFIFQYYEKEERGRGNFPDRFSARQFPNYSSELNVNALLLGDSALYLCASSLGGSSYNEQFFGPGTRLTVL.

V usage is TRBV2 and J usage is TRBJ2-1, with no clear D. CDR1 and CDR2 (germline): SNHLY, FYNNEI. The CDR3 covers 13 residues. The germline V and J ends were trimmed by 4 bases and 0 bases, with 4 bases remaining between them. The CDR3 region is CASSVVSYNEQFF. The CDR3 nucleotides are TGTGCCAGCAGTGTCGTCTCCTACAATGAGCAGTTCTTC.

The V call is TRBV25-1, the J call TRBJ2-7, with 7 nucleotides matching TRBD2. The junction had 2 bases not matched to a gene; V was cut back by 4 bases and J by 2 bases. This CDR3 contains 13 residues. Germline V lookup: CDR1 MGHDK, CDR2 SYGVNS. The CDR3 coding sequence is TGTGCCAGCAGTGCCGGGACTACCTACGAGCAGTACTTC. Translating it yields CASSAGTTYEQYF.

As DNA, the CDR3 is TGTGCCAGCAGCGCCCCGACTAGACCCGGCACAGATACGCAGTATTTT. It codes for CASSAPTRPGTDTQYF. This sequence joins TRBV7-9 and TRBJ2-3; tentative D call: TRBD2 (6 bases). The CDR3 is made up of 16 amino acids. Per the germline V gene, CDR1 is SEHNR and CDR2 is FQNEAQ (reference sequence). Trimming took 5 bases from V and 1 from J, leaving 16 bases between them. Variable domain in full (rest from reference TRBV7-9 and TRBJ2-3): DTGVSQNPRHKITKRGQNVTFRCDPISEHNRLYWYRQTLGQGPEFLTYFQNEAQLEKSRLLSDRFSAERPKGSFSTLEIQRTEQGDSAMYLCASSAPTRPGTDTQYFGPGTRLTVL.

CDR3 protein: CASSPQLVGGELFF. CDR3 coding DNA: TGTGCCAGCAGCCCCCAGCTAGTCGGCGGGGAGCTGTTTTTT. The chain is built from TRBV7-3 and TRBJ2-2, with D uncertain. There are 14 residues in the CDR3. V was shortened by 5 bases and J by 7 bases, with 14 bases between the two germline ends. Per the germline V gene, CDR1 is SGHTA and CDR2 is FQGTGA. Full variable domain (rest looked up from reference TRBV7-3 and TRBJ2-2): GAGVSQTPSNKVTEKGKYVELRCDPISGHTALYWYRQSLGQGPEFLIYFQGTGAADDSGLPNDRFFAVRPEGSVSTLKIQRTERGDSAVYLCASSPQLVGGELFFGEGSRLTVL.

The V gene is TRBV5-6, the J gene TRBJ2-7, with TRBD1 matching 9 bases. CDR1 is SGHDT, CDR2 YYEEEE, per germline. The CDR3 is 18 amino acids. With 2 bases clipped from V and 3 bases from J, the junction kept 15 bases outside the gene matches. CDR3 DNA sequence: TGTGCCAGCAGCTTATCACCGGGACAGGGAAATTTCGTCTACGAGCAGTACTTC. It is translated as CASSLSPGQGNFVYEQYF.

V usage is TRBV5-8 and J usage is TRBJ1-3; possible D gene TRBD1, 6 bases. The V gene's germline CDR1 is SGHTS and CDR2 YDEGEE. Trimming removed 4 bases at V and 2 bases at J, with 10 bases between. The length of the CDR3 is 14 residues. The CDR3 region is CASSVRDTGNTIYF. DNA for the CDR3: TGTGCCAGCAGCGTCCGGGACACTGGAAACACCATATATTTT.

The chain recombines TRBV7-9 with TRBJ2-3; no definite D call. The CDR3 has 15 amino acids. Trimming stripped 4 bases from V and 0 bases from J, with 11 bases between. From germline, CDR1 is SEHNR and CDR2 FQNEAQ (reference sequence). CDR3: CASSSRLSSTDTQYF. CDR3 DNA sequence: TGTGCCAGCAGCTCCAGGCTTTCTAGCACAGATACGCAGTATTTT.